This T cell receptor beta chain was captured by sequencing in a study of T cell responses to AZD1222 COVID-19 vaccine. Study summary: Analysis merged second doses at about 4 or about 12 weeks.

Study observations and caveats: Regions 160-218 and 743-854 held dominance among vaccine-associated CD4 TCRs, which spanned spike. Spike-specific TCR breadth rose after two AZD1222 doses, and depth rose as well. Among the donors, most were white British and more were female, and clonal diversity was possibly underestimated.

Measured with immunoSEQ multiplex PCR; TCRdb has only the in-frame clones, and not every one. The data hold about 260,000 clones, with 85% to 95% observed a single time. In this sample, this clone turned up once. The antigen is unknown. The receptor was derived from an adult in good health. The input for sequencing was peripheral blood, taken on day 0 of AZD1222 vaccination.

Here the CDR3 DNA reads TGCGCCAGCAGCTTGGATTCGTTTACAGAGCAGTACTTC. Translating it yields CASSLDSFTEQYF. The rearrangement uses TRBV5-1 and TRBJ2-7, with D uncertain. Germline V gene lookup returns CDR1 SGHRS and CDR2 YFSETQ. This CDR3 contains 13 residues. The V end was cut by 0 bases, the J end by 7 bases, with 11 bases between.